This T cell receptor beta chain was sequenced for a study of long-term antiretroviral therapy in people with HIV. At survey level, the immunoSEQ assay was run in its v3.0 version. The method was immunoSEQ multiplex PCR; TCRdb's version includes in-frame clones alone and lacks a portion of them. The sample yields about 25,000 clones, 65% to 85% seen once. This CDR3 has 15 residues. CDR1 is MNHEY, CDR2 SVGAGI, per germline. V shed 6 bases, J shed 4 bases, and the junction held 7 bases outside the gene matches. Material: unsorted PBMCs, obtained 2.1 years after starting antiretroviral therapy. This chain links TRBV6-5 with TRBJ2-2; 8 nucleotides align to TRBD1. The TCR originated in a man younger than 40 with HIV. CDR3 protein: CASRSQGAVTGELFF. CDR3 nucleotide sequence: TGTGCCAGCAGGTCCCAGGGGGCAGTCACCGGGGAGCTGTTTTTT.